The rows below give T cell receptor beta chains drawn from one sample of a study of tumor and adjacent non-tumor tissue in lung cancer. Using its own MiXCR run on the multiplex PCR reads, TCRdb lists one record per CDR3 protein. The data show 85,000 or so distinct CDR3 sequences, 76% seen once. Sequenced material: distant non-tumor lung tissue. Every receptor here comes from a woman aged 45-59 years with non-small cell lung cancer. Each CDR3 is given with its conserved first and last residue. D genes are given only for firm matches. Some rows mark clone size as missing; the rest say once, few, many or name a class of expanded clone.

clone_size: once; d_call: TRBD2; j_call: TRBJ2-3; v_call: TRBV20-1; cdr3_nt: TGCATTGCTAGAATAGCTAGCGGGGGAGATACGCAGTATTTT; cdr3_aa: CIARIASGGDTQYF
clone_size: many; d_call: TRBD1; j_call: TRBJ2-5; v_call: TRBV24-1; cdr3_nt: TGTGCCACCAGTGACTCCGGGACAGGGGGAACCCAGTACTTC; cdr3_aa: CATSDSGTGGTQYF
clone_size: many; d_call: -; j_call: TRBJ2-3; v_call: TRBV4-1; cdr3_nt: TGCGCCAGCAGCCGCGGAGGGATGGGGGGCACAGATACGCAGTATTTT; cdr3_aa: CASSRGGMGGTDTQYF
clone_size: many; d_call: TRBD1; j_call: TRBJ2-7; v_call: TRBV6-6; cdr3_nt: TGTGCCAGCAGCTCCCGGGACAGGACCTACGAGCAGTACTTC; cdr3_aa: CASSSRDRTYEQYF
clone_size: -; d_call: -; j_call: TRBJ2-5; v_call: TRBV12-3/TRBV12-4; cdr3_nt: TGTGCCAGCAGGACAGAAGGGAAAGAGACCCTGTACTTC; cdr3_aa: CASRTEGKETLYF
clone_size: -; d_call: -; j_call: TRBJ1-1; v_call: TRBV6-1; cdr3_nt: TGTCCCAGCAGTGAACATGGCGGACTGTGGGCTGAAGCTATCTTT; cdr3_aa: CPSSEHGGLWAEAIF
clone_size: many; d_call: TRBD2; j_call: TRBJ2-2; v_call: TRBV6-4; cdr3_nt: TGTGCCAGCAGTCCCATGGGGGGGACGGTCGGGGAGCTGTTTTTT; cdr3_aa: CASSPMGGTVGELFF
clone_size: -; d_call: TRBD2; j_call: TRBJ2-2; v_call: TRBV10-2; cdr3_nt: TGCGCCAGCAGTACTAGCGGGAGCAACGGGGAACTGTTTTTT; cdr3_aa: CASSTSGSNGELFF
clone_size: -; d_call: -; j_call: TRBJ1-5; v_call: TRBV20-1; cdr3_nt: TGCAGTGCTGGATGGGGCCACAATCGGCACCAGCATTTT; cdr3_aa: CSAGWGHNRHQHF
clone_size: many; d_call: TRBD2; j_call: TRBJ2-1; v_call: TRBV6-1; cdr3_nt: TGTGCCAGCAGAAAGGGACTAGCGGGAGTCAATGAGCAGTTCTTC; cdr3_aa: CASRKGLAGVNEQFF
clone_size: many; d_call: -; j_call: TRBJ2-7; v_call: TRBV4-2; cdr3_nt: TGTGCCAGCAGCCAAGTATTCGGGCCCTACTCCTACGAGCAGTACTTC; cdr3_aa: CASSQVFGPYSYEQYF
clone_size: few; d_call: TRBD2; j_call: TRBJ2-1; v_call: TRBV5-1; cdr3_nt: TGCGCCAACAGCTTGGAGCGGGAAGAGAATGAGCAGTTCTTC; cdr3_aa: CANSLEREENEQFF
clone_size: -; d_call: -; j_call: TRBJ2-5; v_call: TRBV4-1; cdr3_nt: TGCCCCAACAGCCAAGTGCAGGGCCCACAAGAAACCCAGTACTTC; cdr3_aa: CPNSQVQGPQETQYF